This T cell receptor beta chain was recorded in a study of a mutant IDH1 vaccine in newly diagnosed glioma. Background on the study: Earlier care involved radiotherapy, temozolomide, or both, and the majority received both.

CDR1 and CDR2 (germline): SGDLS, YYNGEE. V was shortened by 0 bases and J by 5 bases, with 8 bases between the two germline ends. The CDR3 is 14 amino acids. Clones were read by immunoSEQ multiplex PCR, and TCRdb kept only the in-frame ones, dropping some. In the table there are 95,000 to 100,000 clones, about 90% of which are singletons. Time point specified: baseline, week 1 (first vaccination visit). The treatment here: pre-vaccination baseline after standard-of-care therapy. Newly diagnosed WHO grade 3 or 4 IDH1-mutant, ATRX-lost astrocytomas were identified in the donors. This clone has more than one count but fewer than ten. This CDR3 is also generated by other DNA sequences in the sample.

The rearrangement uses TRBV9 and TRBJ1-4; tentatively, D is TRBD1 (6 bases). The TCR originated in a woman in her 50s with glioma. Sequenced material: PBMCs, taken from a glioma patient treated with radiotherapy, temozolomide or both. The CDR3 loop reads CASSVGQGNEKLFF. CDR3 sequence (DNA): TGTGCCAGCAGCGTAGGTCAGGGGAATGAAAAACTGTTTTTT.